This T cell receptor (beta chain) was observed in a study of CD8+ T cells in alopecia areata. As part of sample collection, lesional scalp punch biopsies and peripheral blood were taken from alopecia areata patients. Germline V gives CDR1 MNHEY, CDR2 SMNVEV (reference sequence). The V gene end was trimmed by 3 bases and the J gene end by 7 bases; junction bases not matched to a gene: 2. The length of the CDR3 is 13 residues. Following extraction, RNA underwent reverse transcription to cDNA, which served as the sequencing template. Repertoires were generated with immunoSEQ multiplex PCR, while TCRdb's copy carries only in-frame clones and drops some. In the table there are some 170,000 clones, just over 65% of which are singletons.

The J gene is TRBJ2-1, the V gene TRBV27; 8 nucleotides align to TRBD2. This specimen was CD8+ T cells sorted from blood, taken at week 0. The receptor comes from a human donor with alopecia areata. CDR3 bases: TGTGCCAGCAGTTTCCGGGAGGGGAATGAGCAGTTCTTC. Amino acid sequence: CASSFREGNEQFF.